The present T cell receptor beta chain was sequenced within a study of OX40 agonist ivuxolimab in advanced cancers. Study information: Intravenous ivuxolimab was administered to patients every 2 weeks at 0.01 to 10 mg/kg. Cohort: 82.7% men, mean age 60, aged about 23 to 80.

Assay: immunoSEQ multiplex PCR; the TCRdb copy retains only in-frame clones and omits some. The table has roughly 70,000 clones, roughly 78% seen once. V lost 6 bases to trimming and J lost 2 bases; unmatched junction nucleotides: 9. The CDR3 contains 16 residues. Germline V gene lookup returns CDR1 MDHEN and CDR2 SYDVKM. This sequence joins TRBV28 and TRBJ2-3; 9 bases line up with TRBD2. The sequence was collected from an adult with an advanced solid tumor such as melanoma, head and neck, liver or kidney cancer. Sequenced here: CD4+ or CD8+ T cells sorted from blood, sampled in a trial of the OX40 agonist ivuxolimab. CDR3 region: CASSPLAGVFTDTQYF. The CDR3 nucleotides are TGTGCCAGCAGCCCTTTAGCGGGAGTTTTCACAGATACGCAGTATTTT. Together with reference TRBV28 and TRBJ2-3, the CDR3 gives the full variable domain: DVKVTQSSRYLVKRTGEKVFLECVQDMDHENMFWYRQDPGLGLRLIYFSYDVKMKEKGDIPEGYSVSREKKERFSLILESASTNQTSMYLCASSPLAGVFTDTQYFGPGTRLTVL.